This T cell receptor beta chain was sequenced in a study of T cells in Graves' hyperthyroidism and ophthalmopathy. This clonotype was picked up many times. Researchers took RNA transcripts and amplified the TCR beta CDR3 regions from them. HTBI primers were employed in a first-round RT-PCR of the TCR CDR3. TCRdb called the multiplex PCR reads again in MiXCR, with one record for every CDR3 protein. The table lists under 400,000 distinct CDR3 sequences, about 15% of them singletons. This CDR3 contains 16 residues. Germline lookup yields CDR1 SNHLY and CDR2 FYNNEI. V lost 6 bases to trimming and J lost 9 bases; unmatched junction nucleotides: 11.

This chain connects TRBV2 to TRBJ2-1; 13 bases are a match to TRBD2. Specimen: blood. The receptor comes from a young man with Graves' hyperthyroidism. CDR3 loop: CASRKPGLAGSREQFF. The DNA for the CDR3 is TGTGCCAGCAGGAAACCGGGACTAGCGGGATCTCGTGAGCAGTTCTTC.